What follows are 18 T cell receptor beta chains derived from one specimen sequenced in a study of Ad26.COV2.S vaccination and SARS-CoV-2 variants. Indicated treatment: over 15 received Ad26.COV2.S at low or high dose, single or two shots; a few received placebo; per-sample allocation not given. Following the first vaccine or placebo injection, samples were taken on day 63. This table comes from immunoSEQ multiplex PCR, and its TCRdb copy is limited to in-frame clones, with some not included. Here the sample spans more than 300,000 clones, about 86% being singletons. The material was peripheral blood, obtained in a trial of Ad26.COV2.S vaccine versus placebo. These receptors were collected from a person between 18 and 65 years old who received the Ad26.COV2.S COVID-19 vaccine or a placebo.

V is TRBV7-9 and J is TRBJ1-3; D remains unclear. This CDR3 region has 14 residues. The ends were cut back, 3 bases at V and 4 bases at J, with 10 bases in the middle. CDR1 and CDR2 from the germline V gene are SEHNR and FQNEAQ (reference sequence). The CDR3 reads CASSLNTSGNTIYF. CDR3 nucleotides: TGTGCCAGCAGCTTGAATACCTCCGGAAACACCATATATTTT.

With respect to this clone: Distinct nucleotide sequences in the sample also encode this CDR3. The chain joins TRBV6-1 to TRBJ1-5; the D is unclear. V was pared by 2 bases and J by 2 bases, with 7 bases between. The CDR3 contains 14 residues. Germline-derived CDR1 and CDR2 are MNHNS and SASEGT. CDR3 sequence reads: CASSERRGNQPQHF. Written as DNA, the CDR3 is TGTGCCAGCAGTGAAAGACGGGGCAATCAGCCCCAGCATTTT.

This chain joins TRBV5-1 and TRBJ1-1; TRBD1 agrees at 10 bases. V dropped 2 bases and J dropped 4; count of bases not matched to a gene: 5. Germline CDR1 and CDR2: SGHRS and YFSETQ. The CDR3 has 15 residues. The CDR3 spells CASSLNGQGGTEAFF. CDR3 sequence (DNA): TGCGCCAGCAGCTTAAATGGACAGGGGGGCACTGAAGCTTTCTTT.

The chain recombines TRBV30 with TRBJ1-6, with D possibly TRBD1 on 5 matching bases. Germline CDR1 is GTSNPN and CDR2 is SVGIG (reference sequence). The CDR3 contains 13 residues. Trimming took 3 bases from V and 10 from J, leaving 13 bases between them. The CDR3 loop reads CAWSDSRDSPLHF. The CDR3 coding sequence is TGTGCCTGGAGCGATTCTCGGGACTCACCCCTCCACTTT.

This rearrangement joins TRBV11-2 to TRBJ2-2, with D hard to call. Germline V gives CDR1 SGHAT, CDR2 FQNNGV. The CDR3 contains 15 residues. The V and J ends lost 5 bases and 1 base respectively, with 11 bases between them. DNA of the CDR3: TGTGCCAGCAGCCCCACCGGGTTGAACACCGGGGAGCTGTTTTTT. Amino acids: CASSPTGLNTGELFF.

The CDR3 nucleotides read TGCGCCAGCAGCTCCCAAGGGTCAGCCTACGAGCAGTACTTC. Amino acid sequence: CASSSQGSAYEQYF. This chain connects TRBV5-1 to TRBJ2-7; no clear D gene. From germline, CDR1 is SGHRS and CDR2 YFSETQ. Between the trimmed V and J ends, which lost 3 bases and 2 bases, there was a span of 12 bases. The CDR3 extends over 14 amino acids. The whole variable domain, filled in from reference TRBV5-1 and TRBJ2-7, reads KAGVTQTPRYLIKTRGQQVTLSCSPISGHRSVSWYQQTPGQGLQFLFEYFSETQRNKGNFPGRFSGRQFSNSRSEMNVSTLELGDSALYLCASSSQGSAYEQYFGPGTRLTVT.

V is TRBV5-4 and J is TRBJ2-5; 14 nucleotides align to TRBD2. CDR1 and CDR2 (germline): SGHNT, YYREEE (reference sequence). The V segment lost 3 bases and the J segment 1 base; nucleotides outside the gene matches: 2. The CDR3 contains 16 residues. CDR3 sequence: CASSSGTSGGQETQYF. As DNA, the CDR3 is TGTGCCAGCAGCTCGGGGACTAGCGGGGGCCAAGAGACCCAGTACTTC.

This chain joins TRBV12-5 and TRBJ1-1; unclear D gene. V was clipped by 2 bases and J by 1 base, with 8 bases between them. CDR1 and CDR2 from the germline V gene are LGHNT and FRNRAP. CDR3 length: 14 amino acids. The CDR3 sequence is CASGLTTENTEAFF. The CDR3 DNA sequence: TGTGCTAGTGGTTTGACCACAGAGAACACTGAAGCTTTCTTT.

This clone has just one count. The rearrangement joins TRBV29-1 to TRBJ2-5; the match to TRBD2 covers 8 bases. The CDR3 covers 13 residues. Germline CDR1 is SQVTM and CDR2 is ANQGSEA. V trimming: 3 bases; J trimming: 4 bases; junction bases outside the gene matches: 4. The CDR3 DNA is TGCAGCGTTGAGCCAGCGGGGGTAGAGACCCAGTACTTC. Translation gives CSVEPAGVETQYF.

This chain links TRBV11-2 with TRBJ1-3; D is ambiguous. Germline V lookup: CDR1 SGHAT, CDR2 FQNNGV. The CDR3 is 17 amino acids. V dropped 1 base and J dropped 0 bases, with 13 bases sitting between them. CDR3 amino acids: CASSLVQQFSSGNTIYF. The CDR3 bases are TGTGCCAGCAGCTTAGTCCAACAGTTCAGCTCTGGAAACACCATATATTTT.

The chain uses TRBV4-1 and TRBJ1-4; no clear D. The CDR3 runs 12 residues. The germline V and J ends were trimmed by 0 bases and 5 bases, with 1 base remaining between them. Germline V gene lookup returns CDR1 MGHRA and CDR2 YSYEKL. This chain's CDR3 is CASSQENEKLFF. In DNA, the CDR3 is TGCGCCAGCAGCCAAGAAAATGAAAAACTGTTTTTT.

V usage is TRBV20-1 and J usage is TRBJ2-5; D gene unclear. The V end was cut by 8 bases, the J end by 3 bases, with 10 bases between. The CDR3 loop spans 11 amino acids. Germline values: CDR1 DFQATT, CDR2 SNEGSKA (reference sequence). CDR3 coding DNA: TGCAGTCCGGCCCACGAAGAGACCCAGTACTTC. This codes for CSPAHEETQYF.

The chain has TRBV27 and TRBJ2-2; D not certain. The CDR3 sequence is 13 residues long. V lost 4 bases, J lost 6 bases, and 9 bases lay in between. Germline-derived CDR1 and CDR2 are MNHEY and SMNVEV (reference sequence). CDR3 sequence reads: CASSWGRAGELFF. The CDR3 DNA follows: TGTGCCAGCAGTTGGGGAAGGGCCGGGGAGCTGTTTTTT.

CDR3 nucleotides: TGCGCCAGCAGCCAAGGCACAAGGGTCTATGGCTACACCTTC. This sequence encodes CASSQGTRVYGYTF. The chain employs TRBV4-1 and TRBJ1-2; D unclear. The V and J ends lost 1 base and 4 bases respectively, with 10 bases between them. This CDR3 comprises 14 residues. Germline CDR1 reads MGHRA; CDR2 reads YSYEKL.

The chain has TRBV5-1 and TRBJ2-7, with D hard to call. The CDR3 spans 15 residues. V was trimmed by 0 bases and J by 0 bases, leaving 10 bases between them. In germline, CDR1 is SGHRS, CDR2 YFSETQ. This chain's CDR3 is CASSLGVASSYEQYF. For the CDR3, the DNA is TGCGCCAGCAGCTTGGGAGTCGCGAGCTCCTACGAGCAGTACTTC.

Concerning this clone itself: Compared with germline, one end of the junction differs, possibly owing to a read error. This chain joins TRBV19 and TRBJ1-4; tentatively, D is TRBD1 (6 bases). The CDR3 contains 13 residues. Germline V CDR1 and CDR2: LNHDA, SQIVND (reference sequence). This chain's CDR3 is CASSLLSDSRLLF. CDR3 nucleotide sequence: TGTGCCAGTAGTCTCTTGTCGGACAGCCGACTCCTTTTT.

A note on this clone: Other DNA variants within this sample encode the same CDR3. V gene TRBV5-1 combines with J gene TRBJ2-2; 10 bases match TRBD1. CDR3 length: 15 amino acids. The germline V gene encodes CDR1 SGHRS and CDR2 YFSETQ. V was pared by 0 bases and J by 5 bases, with 1 base of the junction left unmatched. The CDR3 is CASSLGQGATGELFF. CDR3 nucleotides: TGCGCCAGCAGCTTGGGACAGGGGGCAACCGGGGAGCTGTTTTTT.

The gene calls are TRBV18 and TRBJ2-7, with 7 bases aligning to TRBD2. The ends lost 5 bases at V and 5 bases at J; junction bases unmatched: 6. This CDR3 spans 13 amino acids. The V gene's germline CDR1 is KGHSH and CDR2 LQKENI. CDR3 DNA: TGTGCCAGCTCAGCCATAACTAGCGACGAGCAGTACTTC. This encodes CASSAITSDEQYF.